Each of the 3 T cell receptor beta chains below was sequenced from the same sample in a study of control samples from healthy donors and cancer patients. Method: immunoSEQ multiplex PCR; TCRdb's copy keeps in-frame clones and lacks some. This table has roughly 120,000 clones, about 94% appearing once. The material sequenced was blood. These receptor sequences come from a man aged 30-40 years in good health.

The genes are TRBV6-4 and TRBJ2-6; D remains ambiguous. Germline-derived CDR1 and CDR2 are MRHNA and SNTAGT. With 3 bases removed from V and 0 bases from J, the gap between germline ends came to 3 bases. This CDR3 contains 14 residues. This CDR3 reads CASSEGSGANVLTF. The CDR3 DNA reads TGTGCCAGCAGTGAGGGCTCTGGGGCCAACGTCCTGACTTTC.

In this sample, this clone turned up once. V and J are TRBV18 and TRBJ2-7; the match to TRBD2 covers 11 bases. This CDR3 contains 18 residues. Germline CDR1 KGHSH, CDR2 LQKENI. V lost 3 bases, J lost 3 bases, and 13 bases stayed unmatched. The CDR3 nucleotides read TGTGCCAGCTCACCCCGACTACTACTAGCGGGGGCCCTCTACGAGCAGTACTTC. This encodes CASSPRLLLAGALYEQYF.

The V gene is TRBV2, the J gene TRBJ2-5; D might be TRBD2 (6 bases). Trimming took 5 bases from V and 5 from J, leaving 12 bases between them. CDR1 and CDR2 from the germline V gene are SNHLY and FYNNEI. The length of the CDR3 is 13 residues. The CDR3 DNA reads TGTGCCAGCAGTAGACTAGTGGGGGAGACCCAGTACTTC. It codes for CASSRLVGETQYF.